This TCR beta chain was sequenced in a study of cytomegalovirus exposure and HLA in healthy donors. With V trimmed by 5 bases and J by 0 bases, 8 bases remained unmatched. Germline lookup yields CDR1 SGHTA and CDR2 FQGNSA. The CDR3 extends over 16 amino acids. 13 Jbeta primers and 60 Vbeta primers were used for the PCR. Profiling relied on immunoSEQ multiplex PCR, and the TCRdb table lists in-frame clones only, not all of them. The table includes some 130,000 clones, about 74% detected once. Study conclusions and caveats: The classifier, whose performance was assessed in both the original and validation cohorts, reportedly diagnosed cytomegalovirus status with high specificity and sensitivity. In a later analysis, at a false discovery rate of 0.05, over 15,000 TCR beta sequences were associated with HLA alleles.

A remark on this clone: No antigen is known for it.

This sequence joins TRBV7-2 and TRBJ2-3, with 7 bases lining up with TRBD2. Sequencing was performed on PBMCs. This TCR derives from a man aged 40-55 years in good health and CMV-seronegative. The CDR3 bases are TGTGCCAGCAGCACCCAGTTCGGGGGGAGCACAGATACGCAGTATTTT. This codes for CASSTQFGGSTDTQYF.